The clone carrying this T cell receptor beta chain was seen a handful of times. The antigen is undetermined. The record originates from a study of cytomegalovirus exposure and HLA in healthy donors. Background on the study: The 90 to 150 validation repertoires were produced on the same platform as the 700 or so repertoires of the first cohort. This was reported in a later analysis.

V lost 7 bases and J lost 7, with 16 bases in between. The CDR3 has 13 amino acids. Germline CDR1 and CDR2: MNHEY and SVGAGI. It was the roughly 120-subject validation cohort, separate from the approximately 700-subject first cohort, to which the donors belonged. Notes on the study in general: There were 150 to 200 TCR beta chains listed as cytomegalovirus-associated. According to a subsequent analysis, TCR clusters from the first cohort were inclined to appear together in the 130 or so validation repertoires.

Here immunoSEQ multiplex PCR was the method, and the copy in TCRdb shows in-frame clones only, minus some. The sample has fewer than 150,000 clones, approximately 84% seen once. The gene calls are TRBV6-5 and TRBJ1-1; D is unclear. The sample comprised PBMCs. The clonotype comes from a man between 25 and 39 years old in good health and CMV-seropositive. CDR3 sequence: CASKLGSFSEAFF. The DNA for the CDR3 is TGTGCCAGCAAATTGGGGAGCTTCAGTGAAGCTTTCTTT.